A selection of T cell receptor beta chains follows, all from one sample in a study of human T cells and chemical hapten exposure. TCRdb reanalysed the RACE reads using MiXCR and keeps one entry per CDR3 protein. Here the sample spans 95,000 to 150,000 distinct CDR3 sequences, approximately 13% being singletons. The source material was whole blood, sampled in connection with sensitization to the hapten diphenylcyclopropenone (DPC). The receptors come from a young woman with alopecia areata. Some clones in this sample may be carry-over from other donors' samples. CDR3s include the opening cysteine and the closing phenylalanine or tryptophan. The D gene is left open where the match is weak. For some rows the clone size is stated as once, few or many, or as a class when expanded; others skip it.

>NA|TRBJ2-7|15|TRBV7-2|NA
CASSLEGRPSYEQYF
TGTGCCAGCAGCTTAGAAGGACGGCCGTCCTACGAGCAGTACTTC
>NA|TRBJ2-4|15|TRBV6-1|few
CASRLGGAEGNIQYF
TGTGCCAGTCGTCTGGGGGGGGCTGAGGGAAACATTCAGTACTTC
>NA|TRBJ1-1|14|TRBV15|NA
CATSGRNRDTEAFF
TGTGCCACCAGCGGCCGGAACAGGGACACTGAAGCTTTCTTT
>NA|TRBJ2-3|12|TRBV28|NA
CASNLGKDTQYF
TGTGCCAGCAACCTGGGGAAGGATACGCAGTATTTT
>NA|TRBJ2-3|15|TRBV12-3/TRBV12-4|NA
CASSPGELSTDTQYF
TGTGCCAGCAGTCCCGGGGAGCTTAGCACAGATACGCAGTATTTT
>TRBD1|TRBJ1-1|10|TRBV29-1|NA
CSVMDREAFF
TGCAGCGTAATGGACAGGGAAGCTTTCTTT
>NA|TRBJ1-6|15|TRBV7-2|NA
CASSLRQPDNSPLHF
TGTGCCAGCAGCTTACGACAGCCAGATAATTCACCCCTCCACTTT
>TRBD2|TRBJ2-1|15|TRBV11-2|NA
CASNGGGRSYNEQFF
TGTGCCAGCAACGGCGGGGGTAGGTCCTACAATGAGCAGTTCTTC
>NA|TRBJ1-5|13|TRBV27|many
CASSLAGLGPQHF
TGTGCCAGCAGTTTGGCGGGGTTGGGGCCCCAGCATTTT
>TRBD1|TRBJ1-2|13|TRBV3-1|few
CASSATGNYGYTF
TGTGCCAGCAGCGCGACAGGGAACTATGGCTACACCTTC
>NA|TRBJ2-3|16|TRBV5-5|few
CASSLEPGTSTDTQYF
TGTGCCAGCAGCTTGGAGCCAGGGACTTCGACAGATACGCAGTATTTT
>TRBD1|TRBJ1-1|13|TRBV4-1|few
CASSKGTVAEAFF
TGCGCCAGCAGCAAGGGGACAGTCGCTGAAGCTTTCTTT
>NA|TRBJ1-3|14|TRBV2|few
CASSDWGPGNTIYF
TGTGCCAGCAGTGATTGGGGGCCTGGAAACACCATATATTTT
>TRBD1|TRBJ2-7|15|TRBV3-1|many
CASSPGQGLSYEQYF
TGTGCCAGCAGCCCGGGACAGGGGCTCTCCTACGAGCAGTACTTC
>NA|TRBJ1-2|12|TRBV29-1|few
CSVESFASGYTF
TGCAGCGTTGAATCTTTTGCGAGTGGCTACACCTTC
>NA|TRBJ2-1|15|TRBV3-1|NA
CASSPQLISYNEQFF
TGTGCCAGCAGCCCCCAACTTATCTCCTACAATGAGCAGTTCTTC
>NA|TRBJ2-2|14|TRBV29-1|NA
CSVGKGRNTGELFF
TGCAGCGTTGGAAAGGGGAGGAACACCGGGGAGCTGTTTTTT
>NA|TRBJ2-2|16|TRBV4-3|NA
CASSQAQPANTGELFF
TGCGCCAGCAGCCAAGCACAGCCAGCGAACACCGGGGAGCTGTTTTTT
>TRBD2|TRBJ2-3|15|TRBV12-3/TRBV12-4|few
CASISYGGATDTQYF
TGTGCCAGCATCTCCTACGGGGGGGCCACAGATACGCAGTATTTT
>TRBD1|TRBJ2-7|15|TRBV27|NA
CASSFGTGVNYEQYF
TGTGCCAGCAGTTTTGGGACAGGGGTAAACTACGAGCAGTACTTC
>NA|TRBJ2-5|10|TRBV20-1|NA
CSASLETQYF
TGCAGTGCTAGTCTAGAGACCCAGTACTTC
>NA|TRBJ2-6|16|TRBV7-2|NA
CASSLVRADGANVLTF
TGTGCCAGCAGCTTAGTCCGGGCCGACGGGGCCAACGTCCTGACTTTC
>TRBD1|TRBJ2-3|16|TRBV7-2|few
CASSSNAGQGSDTQYF
TGTGCCAGCAGCTCTAATGCTGGACAGGGTTCAGATACGCAGTATTTT
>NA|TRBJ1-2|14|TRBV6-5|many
CASSRDGDTYGYTF
TGTGCCAGCAGTAGGGACGGGGACACCTATGGCTACACCTTC
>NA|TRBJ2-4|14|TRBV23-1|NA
CASSQSPPGNIQYF
TGCGCCAGCAGTCAATCCCCCCCGGGGAACATTCAGTACTTC
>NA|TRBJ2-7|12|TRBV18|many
CASSLVGNEQYF
TGTGCCAGCTCACTCGTAGGGAACGAGCAGTACTTC
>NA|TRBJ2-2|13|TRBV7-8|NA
CASSFLLSGELFF
TGTGCCAGCAGCTTCCTCCTTAGTGGGGAGCTGTTTTTT